Below, one TCR beta chain is given with its context. This sample stems from a study of blood T cell repertoires in COVID-19. The CDR3 spans 15 residues. Germline V gives CDR1 MDHEN, CDR2 SYDVKM. With 2 bases removed from V and 0 bases from J, the gap between germline ends came to 8 bases. TCRdb's copy holds only in-frame clones and misses some; the assay was immunoSEQ multiplex PCR. Of about 200,000 clones listed, 65% to 90% were seen once; the top ten hold 3.5% to 4%. The receptor was isolated from a woman aged 40-49 years with acute COVID-19. V and J are TRBV28 and TRBJ1-5; D is unclear. Material: PBMCs or T cells enriched from blood (not recorded which). CDR3: CASSLPNYSNQPQHF. The CDR3 region has the DNA TGTGCCAGCAGTTTACCCAACTATAGCAATCAGCCCCAGCATTTT. Full variable domain (rest looked up from reference TRBV28 and TRBJ1-5): DVKVTQSSRYLVKRTGEKVFLECVQDMDHENMFWYRQDPGLGLRLIYFSYDVKMKEKGDIPEGYSVSREKKERFSLILESASTNQTSMYLCASSLPNYSNQPQHFGDGTRLSIL.